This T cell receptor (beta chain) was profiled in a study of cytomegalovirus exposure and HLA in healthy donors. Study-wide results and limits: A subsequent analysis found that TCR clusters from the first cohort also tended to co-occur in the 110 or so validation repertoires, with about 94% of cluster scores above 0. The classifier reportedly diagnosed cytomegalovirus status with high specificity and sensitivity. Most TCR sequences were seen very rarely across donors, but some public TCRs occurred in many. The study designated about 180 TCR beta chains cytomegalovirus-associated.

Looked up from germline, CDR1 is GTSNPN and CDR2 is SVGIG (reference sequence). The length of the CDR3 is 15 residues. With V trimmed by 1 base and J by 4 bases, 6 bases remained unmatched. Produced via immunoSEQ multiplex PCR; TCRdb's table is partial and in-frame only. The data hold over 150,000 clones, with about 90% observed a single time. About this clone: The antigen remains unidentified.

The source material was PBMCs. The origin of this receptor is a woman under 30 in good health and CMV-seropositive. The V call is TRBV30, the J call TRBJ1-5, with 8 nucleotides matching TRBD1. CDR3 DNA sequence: TGTGCCTGGAGTGAGACAGGGGCGGGAAATCAGCCCCAGCATTTT. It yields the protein CAWSETGAGNQPQHF.